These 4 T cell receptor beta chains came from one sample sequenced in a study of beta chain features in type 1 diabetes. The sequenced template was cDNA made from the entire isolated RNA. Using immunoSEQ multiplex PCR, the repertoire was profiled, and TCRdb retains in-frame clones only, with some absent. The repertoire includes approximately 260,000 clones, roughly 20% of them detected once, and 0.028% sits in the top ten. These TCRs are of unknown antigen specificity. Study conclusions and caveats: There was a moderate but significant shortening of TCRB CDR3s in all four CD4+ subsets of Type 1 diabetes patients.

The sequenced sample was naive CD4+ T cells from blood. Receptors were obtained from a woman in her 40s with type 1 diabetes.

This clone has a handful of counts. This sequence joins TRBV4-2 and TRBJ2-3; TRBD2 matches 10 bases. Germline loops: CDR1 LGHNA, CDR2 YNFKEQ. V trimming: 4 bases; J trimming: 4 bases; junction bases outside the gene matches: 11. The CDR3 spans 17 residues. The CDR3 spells CASSLPFSSGGADTQYF. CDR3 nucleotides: TGTGCCAGCAGCCTACCATTTTCTAGCGGGGGAGCAGATACGCAGTATTTT.

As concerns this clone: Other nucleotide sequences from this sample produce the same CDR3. The CDR3 DNA follows: TGCGCCAGCAGCCAAGTTACTGGAGGCAATCAGCCCCAGCATTTT. As protein: CASSQVTGGNQPQHF. The chain carries TRBV4-3 and TRBJ1-5; no clear D gene. CDR1 and CDR2 from the germline V gene are LGHNA and YSLEER. V dropped 1 base and J dropped 2 bases, with 9 bases sitting between them. The CDR3 totals 15 residues.

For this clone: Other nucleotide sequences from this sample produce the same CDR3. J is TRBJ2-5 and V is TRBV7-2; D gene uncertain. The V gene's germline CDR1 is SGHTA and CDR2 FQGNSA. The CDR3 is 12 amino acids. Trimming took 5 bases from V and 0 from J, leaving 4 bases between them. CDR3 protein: CASSRYQETQYF. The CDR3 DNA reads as TGTGCCAGCAGCCGGTACCAAGAGACCCAGTACTTC.

The CDR3 coding sequence is TGTGCCAGCCTACCGAGGGGGCTTAGCACAGATACGCAGTATTTT. Amino acid sequence: CASLPRGLSTDTQYF. The V and J genes are TRBV13 and TRBJ2-3; TRBD1 matches at 7 bases. The V gene end was trimmed by 8 bases and the J gene end by 0 bases; junction bases not matched to a gene: 8. The CDR3 runs 15 residues. Germline V lookup: CDR1 PRHDT, CDR2 FYEKMQ (reference sequence).